This TCR beta chain emerged from a study of cytomegalovirus exposure and HLA in healthy donors. V lost 0 bases and J lost 2, with 13 bases in between. Germline V gene lookup returns CDR1 LNHDA and CDR2 SQIVND (reference sequence). The CDR3 totals 16 residues. Study-level findings and limits: Most observed TCR sequences were rare, whereas some public TCRs were detected in many donors.

The PCR contained 60 Vbeta and 13 Jbeta primers. Sequencing was performed with immunoSEQ multiplex PCR; in TCRdb, only in-frame clones are kept and a portion is missing. Of some 120,000 clones listed, around 80% are singletons. A note on this clone: Its antigen remains unknown.

This chain links TRBV19 with TRBJ1-1, with D possibly being TRBD1 (5 bases). This clonotype originated in a man aged 50 to 60 in good health and CMV-seronegative. The sequenced sample consisted of PBMCs. The CDR3 nucleotides read TGTGCCAGTAGTATAGATAAGGGGCGCTTTAACACTGAAGCTTTCTTT. Its translation: CASSIDKGRFNTEAFF.